The rows below give T cell receptor beta chains drawn from one sample of a study of blood T cell repertoires in COVID-19. This table comes from immunoSEQ multiplex PCR, and its TCRdb copy is limited to in-frame clones, with some not included. Of hundreds of thousands of clones detected, about nine tenths appear once; the ten largest clones hold 10% to 12%. The specimen was peripheral blood. These receptors were obtained from a woman between 25 and 40 years old with COVID-19, enrolled during active disease. CDR3s include the opening cysteine and the closing phenylalanine or tryptophan. The D gene is left open where the match is weak. Clone sizes are given selectively: once, few, many, or a class where the clone is expanded.

>TRBJ1-1|NA|TRBD1|TRBV28
CASSRDRGANTEAFF
TGTGCCAGCAGTCGGGACAGGGGGGCGAACACTGAAGCTTTCTTT
>TRBJ1-1|NA|NA|TRBV7-3
CASSSELNTEAFF
TGTGCCAGCAGCTCGGAGCTGAACACTGAAGCTTTCTTT
>TRBJ2-2|NA|TRBD2|TRBV4-1
CASSQGLAGTGELFF
TGCGCCAGCAGCCAAGGCCTAGCGGGGACCGGGGAGCTGTTTTTT
>TRBJ2-7|NA|NA|TRBV18
CASSPTGSDEQYF
TGTGCCAGCTCACCCACAGGGTCCGACGAGCAGTACTTC
>TRBJ2-2|NA|TRBD2|TRBV11-2
CARERGRTGELFF
TGTGCCAGGGAGCGGGGTCGGACGGGGGAGCTGTTTTTT
>TRBJ1-3|few|NA|TRBV6-6
CASSYTGPSGNTIYF
TGTGCCAGCAGTTACACAGGCCCCTCTGGAAACACCATATATTTT
>TRBJ1-1|NA|NA|TRBV6-6
CASSYSTGNTEAFF
TGTGCCAGCAGTTACTCAACAGGGAACACTGAAGCTTTCTTT
>TRBJ2-7|NA|TRBD2|TRBV3-1/TRBV3-2
CASSQGGGSYEQYF
TGTGCCAGCAGCCAAGGGGGGGGTTCCTACGAGCAGTACTTC
>TRBJ2-1|NA|TRBD2|TRBV20-1
CSASAGTSDSEQFF
TGCAGTGCTAGTGCCGGGACTAGCGACTCTGAGCAGTTCTTC
>TRBJ2-7|NA|TRBD1|TRBV29-1
CSVMTGLHEQYF
TGCAGCGTTATGACAGGGCTCCACGAGCAGTACTTC
>TRBJ1-5|NA|TRBD1|TRBV28
CASSLGQETYQPQHF
TGTGCCAGCAGCCTCGGACAGGAGACCTATCAGCCCCAGCATTTT
>TRBJ2-7|NA|NA|TRBV6-6
CASTATGPAYEQYF
TGTGCCAGCACCGCAACAGGGCCTGCCTACGAGCAGTACTTC
>TRBJ2-2|once|TRBD2|TRBV20-1
CSASSPTSGYTGELFF
TGCAGTGCTAGTAGCCCGACTAGCGGGTACACCGGGGAGCTGTTTTTT
>TRBJ2-7|few|TRBD2|TRBV6-6
CASSSTASGSSYEQYF
TGTGCCAGCAGTTCCACCGCTAGCGGGAGCTCCTACGAGCAGTACTTC
>TRBJ2-1|NA|NA|TRBV7-3
CASSLTGSPGNEQFF
TGTGCCAGCAGCTTAACGGGTAGTCCGGGAAATGAGCAGTTCTTC
>TRBJ1-2|few|TRBD1|TRBV7-9
CASSLVGGSSGYTF
TGTGCCAGCAGCTTAGTAGGGGGCAGTTCGGGCTACACCTTC
>TRBJ1-4|NA|NA|TRBV5-6
CASSTLGPEIEKLFF
TGTGCCAGCAGCACGTTGGGCCCCGAAATTGAAAAACTGTTTTTT
>TRBJ2-3|NA|NA|TRBV5-1
CASSRRGADTQYF
TGCGCCAGCAGCCGCAGGGGTGCAGATACGCAGTATTTT
>TRBJ2-5|NA|NA|TRBV4-3
CASSHPSGRTPFQETQYF
TGCGCCAGCAGCCACCCCTCCGGACGGACTCCGTTCCAAGAGACCCAGTACTTC
>TRBJ2-3|NA|TRBD1|TRBV18
CASSPTQGATTDTQYF
TGTGCCAGCTCACCGACACAGGGGGCGACCACAGATACGCAGTATTTT
>TRBJ1-5|NA|TRBD1|TRBV5-1
CASSLQGGNQPQHF
TGCGCCAGCAGCTTACAGGGGGGCAATCAGCCCCAGCATTTT
>TRBJ1-2|NA|NA|TRBV10-1
CASSQGPNYGYTF
TGCGCCAGCTCCCAGGGGCCCAACTATGGCTACACCTTC
>TRBJ1-5|NA|NA|TRBV30
CAWQTGQNNQPQHF
TGTGCCTGGCAGACAGGACAGAACAATCAGCCCCAGCATTTT
>TRBJ1-2|few|TRBD1|TRBV5-4
CASSRSTGANYGYTF
TGTGCCAGCAGCCGCTCAACAGGGGCTAACTATGGCTACACCTTC
>TRBJ1-5|once|NA|TRBV28
CASSLTGLGSNQPQHF
TGTGCCAGCAGTTTAACTGGACTGGGGAGCAATCAGCCCCAGCATTTT
>TRBJ1-6|NA|TRBD1|TRBV2
CASSRDRVTSPLHF
TGTGCCAGCAGTAGGGACAGGGTAACATCACCCCTCCACTTT
>TRBJ2-3|NA|NA|TRBV6-5
CASSYGGSTDTQYF
TGTGCCAGCAGTTACGGGGGGTCCACAGATACGCAGTATTTT
>TRBJ1-2|NA|NA|TRBV2
CASSDSRGVGYGYTF
TGTGCCAGCAGTGATTCCAGGGGAGTTGGGTATGGCTACACCTTC
>TRBJ2-2|NA|TRBD1|TRBV4-3
CASSQEGQAHTGELFF
TGCGCCAGCAGCCAGGAGGGACAGGCGCACACCGGGGAGCTGTTTTTT
>TRBJ2-5|once|NA|TRBV7-9
CASSFLAQETQYF
TGTGCCAGCAGCTTTCTAGCGCAAGAGACCCAGTACTTC
>TRBJ1-5|few|NA|TRBV3-1/TRBV3-2
CASSLGGANQPQHF
TGTGCCAGCAGCCTGGGGGGGGCCAATCAGCCCCAGCATTTT
>TRBJ2-1|once|TRBD2|TRBV15
CATSRDRRGSRNEQFF
TGTGCCACCAGCAGAGATCGGCGCGGGAGCCGTAATGAGCAGTTCTTC
>TRBJ2-1|NA|TRBD2|TRBV11-2
CASSSLRGRFNEQFF
TGTGCCAGCAGTTCCCTCCGCGGGAGATTCAATGAGCAGTTCTTC
>TRBJ2-2|NA|NA|TRBV4-1
CASSQDSSGYTGELFF
TGCGCCAGCAGCCAAGATTCATCAGGGTACACCGGGGAGCTGTTTTTT
>TRBJ2-7|few|TRBD2|TRBV5-1
CASSFGPSGSTFGEQYF
TGCGCCAGCAGCTTCGGGCCTAGCGGGAGTACCTTTGGCGAGCAGTACTTC
>TRBJ1-3|few|NA|TRBV27
CASRLTGSGNTIYF
TGTGCCAGCAGACTGACAGGCTCTGGAAACACCATATATTTT
>TRBJ1-4|NA|NA|TRBV28
CASSLSGEKLFF
TGTGCCAGCAGCCTGTCCGGTGAAAAACTGTTTTTT
>TRBJ1-4|NA|TRBD1|TRBV27
CASSFSGGREKLFF
TGTGCCAGCAGTTTTTCAGGGGGGCGTGAAAAACTGTTTTTT
>TRBJ1-4|NA|NA|TRBV6-5
CASSYSRANEKLFF
TGTGCCAGCAGTTACTCCCGGGCTAATGAAAAACTGTTTTTT
>TRBJ2-1|NA|TRBD2|TRBV6-6
CASSYSGPSGLNEQFF
TGTGCCAGCAGTTACTCGGGGCCTAGCGGGCTAAATGAGCAGTTCTTC
>TRBJ2-2|NA|TRBD2|TRBV7-7
CASSFGLAGAGELFF
TGTGCTAGCAGCTTCGGACTAGCGGGGGCCGGGGAGCTGTTTTTT
>TRBJ1-1|NA|NA|TRBV27
CAINSRRGGRYTEAFF
TGTGCCATCAACTCGAGGAGGGGGGGGAGGTACACTGAAGCTTTCTTT
>TRBJ1-6|NA|NA|TRBV5-5
CASSPGDNSPLHF
TGTGCCAGCAGCCCAGGGGATAATTCACCCCTCCACTTT
>TRBJ2-3|NA|NA|TRBV5-6
CASSLVQGLPDTQYF
TGTGCCAGCAGCTTGGTTCAGGGACTGCCAGATACGCAGTATTTT
>TRBJ1-3|NA|NA|TRBV11-2
CASSLVVSSSGNTIYF
TGTGCCAGCAGCTTAGTCGTATCGAGCTCTGGAAACACCATATATTTT
>TRBJ2-7|NA|TRBD2|TRBV7-2
CASSLRPSGADYEQYF
TGTGCCAGCAGCTTAAGGCCTAGCGGGGCCGACTACGAGCAGTACTTC
>TRBJ1-5|NA|NA|TRBV19
CASSLSNQPQHF
TGTGCCAGTAGTCTTAGCAATCAGCCCCAGCATTTT
>TRBJ1-2|NA|NA|TRBV28
CASSLVIGGVYGYTF
TGTGCCAGCAGTTTAGTGATAGGGGGGGTCTATGGCTACACCTTC
>TRBJ1-2|NA|TRBD1|TRBV27
CASSPLPVTGNGYTF
TGTGCCAGCAGTCCCCTCCCGGTGACAGGGAATGGCTACACCTTC
>TRBJ1-1|once|NA|TRBV5-5
CASSVRDILNTEAFF
TGTGCCAGCAGCGTCCGGGACATATTGAACACTGAAGCTTTCTTT
>TRBJ2-7|NA|NA|TRBV5-8
CASSPWTKQEQYF
TGTGCCAGCAGCCCGTGGACTAAGCAAGAGCAGTACTTC
>TRBJ2-7|NA|NA|TRBV3-1/TRBV3-2
CASSPTGEGEQYF
TGTGCCAGCAGCCCGACAGGGGAGGGGGAGCAGTACTTC
>TRBJ1-2|NA|NA|TRBV30
CAWWANRKYGYTF
TGTGCCTGGTGGGCGAACCGTAAATATGGCTACACCTTC
>TRBJ1-1|NA|NA|TRBV21-1
CASSKPPRSSWVMNTEAFF
TGTGCCAGCAGCAAACCCCCGAGGTCGAGCTGGGTCATGAACACTGAAGCTTTCTTT
>TRBJ1-1|NA|NA|TRBV18
CASSPGTAVGTAEAFF
TGTGCCAGCTCACCAGGTACGGCGGTGGGGACTGCTGAAGCTTTCTTT
>TRBJ1-1|NA|NA|TRBV7-9
CASSLQGYTEAFF
TGTGCCAGCAGCCTACAGGGTTACACTGAAGCTTTCTTT
>TRBJ2-1|NA|NA|TRBV6-2/TRBV6-3
CASSYEGRLHEQFF
TGTGCCAGCAGTTACGAGGGAAGACTCCATGAGCAGTTCTTC
>TRBJ2-7|NA|NA|TRBV6-2/TRBV6-3
CASSYAGEQYF
TGTGCCAGCAGTTACGCGGGAGAGCAGTACTTC
>TRBJ2-1|NA|NA|TRBV7-2
CASSPRVWGRDEQFF
TGTGCCAGCAGCCCCCGGGTATGGGGCAGGGATGAGCAGTTCTTC
>TRBJ1-1|NA|NA|TRBV6-5
CASSDRKAFF
TGTGCCAGCAGCGACAGGAAAGCTTTCTTT